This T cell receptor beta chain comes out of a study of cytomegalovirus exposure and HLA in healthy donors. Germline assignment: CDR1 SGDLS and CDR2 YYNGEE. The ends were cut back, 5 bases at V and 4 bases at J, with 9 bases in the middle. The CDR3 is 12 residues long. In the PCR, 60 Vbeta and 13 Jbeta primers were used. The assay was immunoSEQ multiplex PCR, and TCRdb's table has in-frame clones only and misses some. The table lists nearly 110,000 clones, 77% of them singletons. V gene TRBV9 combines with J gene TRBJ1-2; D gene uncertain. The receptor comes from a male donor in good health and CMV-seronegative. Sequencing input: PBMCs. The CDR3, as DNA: TGTGCCAGCAGGGGCCAAAGCTATGGCTACACCTTC. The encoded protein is CASRGQSYGYTF.